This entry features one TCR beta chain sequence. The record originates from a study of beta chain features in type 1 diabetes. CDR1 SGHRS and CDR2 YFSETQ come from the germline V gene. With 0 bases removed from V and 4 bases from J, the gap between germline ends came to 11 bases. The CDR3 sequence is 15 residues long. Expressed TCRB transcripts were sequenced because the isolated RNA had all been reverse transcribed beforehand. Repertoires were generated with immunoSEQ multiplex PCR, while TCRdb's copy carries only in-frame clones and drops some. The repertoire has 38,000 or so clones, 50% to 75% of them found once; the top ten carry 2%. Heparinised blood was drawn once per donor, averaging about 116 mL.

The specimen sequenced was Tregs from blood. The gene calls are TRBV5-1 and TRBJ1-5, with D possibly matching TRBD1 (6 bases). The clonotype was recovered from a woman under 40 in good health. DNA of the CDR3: TGCGCCAGCAGCTTGGGGGACACCAATAATCAGCCCCAGCATTTT. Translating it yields CASSLGDTNNQPQHF.